The rows below give T cell receptor beta chains drawn from one sample of a study of blood T cells in healthy people across ages. TCRdb itself ran the 5' RACE reads through MiXCR, one entry per CDR3 protein. This repertoire shows more than 650,000 distinct CDR3 sequences, 22% found once; its top ten account for about 20%. Sequences were obtained from blood. The receptor set was obtained from a man in his 70s in good health. Both conserved end residues are part of each CDR3. For some rows the clone size is stated as once, few or many, or as a class when expanded; others skip it.

v_call | clone_size | cdr3_aa
TRBV11-2 | NA | CASSLAKPRNEQFF
TRBV12-3/TRBV12-4 | once | CASSSFYKIGTGELFF
TRBV12-3/TRBV12-4 | many | CASSSQGQGADHSPLHF
TRBV7-9 | few | CASSLGGTGAREQYF
TRBV20-1 | NA | CSARPLRWGDSTDTQYF
TRBV5-1 | NA | CASSWALSGQGNTIYF
TRBV6-4 | NA | CASSDREHGYTF
TRBV5-1 | NA | CASSLMGQGTDTQYF
TRBV4-3 | NA | CASSQDRRRDEQFF
TRBV13 | NA | CASSHSLRDEQFF
TRBV6-4 | few | CASSGQAGGYTF
TRBV2 | NA | CASMGQGLTDTQYF
TRBV20-1 | NA | CSARDPGRISYEQYF
TRBV6-6 | NA | CASVRYGGNGYTF
TRBV20-1 | few | CSAEIGGENQPQHF
TRBV7-9 | few | CASSPPLGSGRSGYTF
TRBV7-9 | NA | CASSLGTGTGYSNQPQHF
TRBV24-1 | NA | CATSDFRGTSVDTQYF
TRBV6-2/TRBV6-3 | few | CASSYNYANTGELFF
TRBV20-1 | NA | CSAPRLAAYNEQFF
TRBV6-6 | NA | CASSYQGNTEAFF
TRBV18 | NA | CASSATTLGSGGAILSRNIQYF
TRBV20-1 | NA | CSARFLALGKTQYF
TRBV18 | NA | CASSPLSGRLSNTGELFF
TRBV10-3 | NA | CAISSRVAGNNEKLFF
TRBV6-5 | NA | CASSYAGKHNEQFF
TRBV4-3 | many | CASSQTGLETQYF
TRBV30 | NA | CAWSALATGWNTIYF
TRBV24-1 | NA | CATSVTSGREMAYNEQFF